This T cell receptor beta chain emerged from a study of early T cells in non-severe SARS-CoV-2 infection. TCRdb reanalysed the 5' RACE reads using MiXCR and keeps one entry per CDR3 protein. The sample has about 44,000 distinct CDR3 sequences; about 12% are singletons. The V gene lost 2 bases and the J gene lost 5 bases, with 17 bases spanning the gap. CDR3 length equals 16 residues. The sequence was collected from an adult who was a healthcare worker with PCR-confirmed SARS-CoV-2 infection or an uninfected control (not recorded which). Sequencing was carried out using whole blood. The chain links TRBV5-3 to TRBJ2-1; D uncertain. TRBV5-3 is classed as an ORF, of uncertain function. The CDR3 is CARSFDDLSLHNEQFF. The CDR3 nucleotides are TGTGCCAGAAGCTTCGATGACCTATCCCTCCACAATGAGCAGTTCTTC.